The 21 T cell receptor beta chains below were found in one sample sequenced in a study of blood T cell repertoires in COVID-19. Method: immunoSEQ multiplex PCR; TCRdb's copy keeps in-frame clones and lacks some. The sample holds about 220,000 clones, approximately 80% seen once. What was sequenced was PBMCs or T cells enriched from blood (not recorded which). The source of these receptors is a woman aged 55-69 years who had recovered from COVID-19.

The rearrangement joins TRBV14 to TRBJ1-2; unclear D gene. Deletions cut 4 bases from V and 4 bases from J, with 16 bases between. The CDR3 spans 15 residues. The germline V gene has CDR1 SGHDN and CDR2 FVKESK. DNA for the CDR3: TGTGCCAGCAGCCCTCCTACGACTCTTTTCTATGGCTACACCTTC. Translation: CASSPPTTLFYGYTF.

This clone was observed a single time. The V call is TRBV9, the J call TRBJ2-3, with D maybe TRBD2 (6 bases). Germline V gene lookup returns CDR1 SGDLS and CDR2 YYNGEE. This CDR3 spans 14 amino acids. V shed 4 bases and J shed 0 bases, with 9 bases lying between them. The CDR3 protein is CASSPRGSTDTQYF. The CDR3 region has the DNA TGTGCCAGCAGCCCGCGGGGTAGCACAGATACGCAGTATTTT.

The J gene is TRBJ1-4, the V gene TRBV7-2; TRBD1 aligns across 11 bases. CDR3 length: 16 amino acids. From germline, CDR1 is SGHTA and CDR2 FQGNSA. V shed 1 base, J shed 10 bases, and the junction held 8 bases outside the gene matches. The CDR3 protein is CASSLGLGQGARKLFF. In DNA, the CDR3 is TGTGCCAGCAGCTTAGGTCTCGGACAGGGGGCGCGAAAACTGTTTTTT. Using reference TRBV7-2 and TRBJ1-4 for the parts outside the CDR3, the full variable domain is GAGVSQSPSNKVTEKGKDVELRCDPISGHTALYWYRQSLGQGLEFLIYFQGNSAPDKSGLPSDRFSAERTGGSVSTLTIQRTQQEDSAVYLCASSLGLGQGARKLFFGSGTQLSVL.

The V call is TRBV6-4, the J call TRBJ2-1; 9 nucleotides match TRBD2. The germline V gene has CDR1 MRHNA and CDR2 SNTAGT. Trimming took 4 bases from V and 9 from J; bases not matched to a gene: 10. The CDR3 is made up of 15 amino acids. The CDR3, as DNA: TGTGCCAGCAGTGCCCTAGCGGGGCGGCAGGGTGAGCAGTTCTTC. It encodes CASSALAGRQGEQFF.

The chain is built from TRBV7-8 and TRBJ2-4, with D perhaps matching TRBD1 (6 bases). The V end lost 5 bases, the J end lost 5 bases, and 19 bases lay between the germline ends. Germline V CDR1 and CDR2: SGHVS, FQNEAQ. This CDR3 is built from 16 residues. CDR3 amino acids: CASSTWTALSENIQYF. The DNA for the CDR3 is TGTGCCAGCAGCACTTGGACAGCTCTCTCCGAAAACATTCAGTACTTC.

To note about this clone: The sample contains more than one DNA sequence encoding this CDR3. The chain combines TRBV18 with TRBJ1-1, with 9 bases aligning to TRBD1. The germline V gene has CDR1 KGHSH and CDR2 LQKENI. The ends lost 2 bases at V and 2 bases at J; junction bases unmatched: 3. The CDR3 runs to 15 residues. The CDR3 spells CASSPTGQGNTEAFF. Here the CDR3 DNA reads TGTGCCAGCTCACCAACGGGACAGGGTAACACTGAAGCTTTCTTT.

The J gene is TRBJ1-1, the V gene TRBV12-5; no firm D call. Trimming left V 5 bases short and J 5 bases short, with 12 bases between. The CDR3 runs 13 residues. Germline loops: CDR1 LGHNT, CDR2 FRNRAP. DNA for the CDR3: TGTGCTAGTGGTCCCGCGTCGGGTACTGAAGCTTTCTTT. Translating it yields CASGPASGTEAFF.

This chain connects TRBV5-4 to TRBJ2-3, with no clear D. The CDR3 contains 12 residues. Trimming cost V 0 bases and J 11 bases, with 10 bases left between them. Germline CDR1 SGHNT, CDR2 YYREEE (reference sequence). The CDR3: CASSLEARQQYF. Here the CDR3 DNA reads TGTGCCAGCAGCTTGGAGGCGAGACAGCAGTATTTT.

This chain joins TRBV4-1 and TRBJ2-7, with a tentative D call TRBD2 (6 bases). The CDR3 spans 17 residues. Germline lookup yields CDR1 MGHRA and CDR2 YSYEKL. V dropped 1 base and J dropped 4 bases, with 20 bases sitting between them. The CDR3 sequence is CASSQGPQGGTLYEQYF. CDR3 DNA: TGCGCCAGCAGCCAAGGACCCCAGGGCGGGACCCTGTACGAGCAGTACTTC.

The genes are TRBV6-1 and TRBJ2-7, with D perhaps TRBD2 (6 bases). Germline V lookup: CDR1 MNHNS, CDR2 SASEGT. V was cut by 2 bases and J by 5 bases, with 19 bases left in between. CDR3 length equals 16 residues. CDR3 loop: CASSEREEGLLHEQYF. The CDR3 nucleotides read TGTGCCAGCAGTGAAAGGGAAGAGGGACTCCTACACGAGCAGTACTTC.

The rearrangement uses TRBV5-6 and TRBJ2-5, with 7 bases that match TRBD2. V gave up 2 bases and J gave up 5 bases; unmatched junction bases: 9. Germline-derived CDR1 and CDR2 are SGHDT and YYEEEE. This CDR3 spans 15 amino acids. For the CDR3, the DNA is TGTGCCAGCAGCTTTCGGGGGGAGGGACCGGAGACCCAGTACTTC. It specifies CASSFRGEGPETQYF.

DNA of the CDR3: TGTGCCAGCAGCCCCAGCGGGGGGAACGAGCAGTACTTC. Translated, it gives CASSPSGGNEQYF. The chain is built from TRBV11-2 and TRBJ2-7; TRBD2 matches 9 bases. Germline V lookup: CDR1 SGHAT, CDR2 FQNNGV. This CDR3 is built from 13 residues. With V trimmed by 5 bases and J by 5 bases, 4 bases remained unmatched.

The chain has TRBV6-5 and TRBJ2-5; 11 bases map to TRBD1. Germline V CDR1 and CDR2: MNHEY, SVGAGI. CDR3 length: 15 amino acids. The V and J ends lost 5 bases and 3 bases, in that order; junction bases with no gene match: 5. The CDR3 reads CASSPWDRGKETQYF. DNA of the CDR3: TGTGCCAGCAGTCCATGGGACAGGGGGAAAGAGACCCAGTACTTC.

V and J are TRBV11-1 and TRBJ2-1, with 11 bases aligning to TRBD1. CDR3 length equals 15 residues. From germline, CDR1 is SGHAT and CDR2 FQDESV (reference sequence). V lost 1 base, J lost 9 bases, and 5 bases stayed unmatched. The CDR3 DNA is TGTGCCAGCAGCTTAGTTAGGGACAGGGGGGGTGAGCAGTTCTTC. This codes for CASSLVRDRGGEQFF.

This chain connects TRBV2 to TRBJ1-5, with TRBD1 as a possible D gene (5 bases). The V end lost 2 bases, the J end lost 0 bases, and 8 bases lay between the germline ends. CDR3 length: 15 residues. In germline, CDR1 is SNHLY, CDR2 FYNNEI. CDR3 residues: CASSEQQVSNQPQHF. CDR3 nucleotides: TGTGCCAGCAGTGAACAACAGGTTAGCAATCAGCCCCAGCATTTT.

The gene calls are TRBV2 and TRBJ1-2; TRBD1 is a possible D gene (5 bases). Germline CDR1 SNHLY, CDR2 FYNNEI. The ends were cut back, 7 bases at V and 0 bases at J, with 15 bases in the middle. The CDR3 has 15 amino acids. The CDR3 DNA sequence: TGTGCCAGCAATCTAAGGGGCAGATCTAACTATGGCTACACCTTC. Protein: CASNLRGRSNYGYTF.

The chain carries TRBV5-1 and TRBJ2-7, with 10 nucleotides matching TRBD1. Germline CDR1 reads SGHRS; CDR2 reads YFSETQ. V gave up 4 bases and J gave up 2 bases; unmatched junction bases: 12. The CDR3 runs 17 residues. Here the CDR3 reads CASSAGTGAYLPYEQYF. The DNA of the CDR3 is TGCGCCAGCAGCGCGGGGACAGGGGCCTACTTACCCTACGAGCAGTACTTC.

V and J are TRBV7-7 and TRBJ2-2; TRBD1 matches at 7 bases. Germline lookup yields CDR1 SSHAT and CDR2 FNYEAQ (reference sequence). The CDR3 loop spans 15 amino acids. V lost 6 bases, J lost 0 bases, and 4 bases stayed unmatched. The CDR3 protein is CASSSGTANTGELFF. DNA for the CDR3: TGTGCCAGCAGTTCCGGGACAGCGAACACCGGGGAGCTGTTTTTT.

The V gene is TRBV25-1, the J gene TRBJ2-1; 15 bases map to TRBD2. Germline V lookup: CDR1 MGHDK, CDR2 SYGVNS. This CDR3 is built from 18 residues. The V and J ends lost 4 bases and 4 bases, in that order; junction bases with no gene match: 8. CDR3 DNA sequence: TGTGCCAGCAGTGGGTCCTCGGGACTAGCGGGAGGATACAATGAGCAGTTCTTC. It is translated as CASSGSSGLAGGYNEQFF.

With respect to this clone: The same CDR3 is also encoded by other DNA sequences in this sample. This chain joins TRBV9 and TRBJ1-2; 9 bases line up with TRBD1. The V gene end was trimmed by 0 bases and the J gene end by 5 bases; junction bases not matched to a gene: 2. The CDR3 is 14 amino acids. Germline assignment: CDR1 SGDLS and CDR2 YYNGEE. The CDR3 loop reads CASSVEGQGYGYTF. The CDR3 bases are TGTGCCAGCAGCGTAGAGGGACAGGGATATGGCTACACCTTC.

The CDR3 protein is CASAAGRTEAFF. The CDR3, as DNA: TGTGCCAGTGCCGCAGGGCGCACTGAAGCTTTCTTT. The chain combines TRBV2 with TRBJ1-1; D may be TRBD1 (5 bases). Trimming cost V 9 bases and J 4 bases, with 12 bases left between them. Germline assignment: CDR1 SNHLY and CDR2 FYNNEI. This CDR3 is 12 amino acids long.